The sample holds a few counts of the clone carrying this T cell receptor beta chain. Germline V gene data show CDR1 as MNHEY and CDR2 as SVGEGT. This CDR3 comprises 15 residues. The V end lost 1 base, the J end lost 4 bases, and 13 bases lay between the germline ends. In the original analysis: Amplification from reference gene primers served as the basis for estimated nucleated cell counts. Sequenced by immunoSEQ multiplex PCR; TCRdb stores in-frame clones only, minus some. Clone size and the V and J calls come from that table; the DNA yielded D and trimming. The table shows approximately 61,000 clones, with about 91% occurring only once. This entry comes from a study of blood T cell repertoires in COVID-19. Whole-study context: COVID-19 samples collected from the United States, Italy and Spain covered acute and convalescent phases. PBMCs, B-cell-depleted T cells, or T cells were the source of the cDNA or gDNA that made up the material.

The specimen sequenced was peripheral blood. The TCR comes from a woman over 75 with active COVID-19. The J gene is TRBJ2-5, the V gene TRBV6-2 or TRBV6-3, with D possibly TRBD2 on 6 matching bases. CDR3 sequence: CASSYYFLGGETQYF. As DNA, the CDR3 is TGTGCCAGCAGTTACTATTTTCTGGGGGGAGAGACCCAGTACTTC.